This TCR beta chain comes out of a study of T cell responses to AZD1222 COVID-19 vaccine (dated by TCRdb to the early 2020s). In terms of the full investigation: TCR sequencing was performed for over 230 trial participants, of whom some 200 were given two doses of AZD1222 and 26 were given two doses of MenACWY control vaccine. Trial participants were enrolled into age subgroups of 18-55, 56-69 and 70-plus years, which contained 148, 28 and 57 TCR-sequenced participants, respectively. The paper's findings and limits, for the study overall: The vaccine-associated CD4 TCRs covered the entire spike protein, and the dominant responses fell in regions 160-218 and 743-854. Nearly half of unique spike-specific TCRs reportedly recognized epitopes outside regions mutated in the B.1.351 and B.1.1.7 variants. The 56-69-year group was small, and its depth increase did not reach significance, likely because of low power. Conclusions about previously exposed vaccinees are limited because only six or seven AZD1222 recipients were SARS-CoV-2 seropositive at baseline. Most participants were white British and females outnumbered males, and the authors suggested that clonal diversity may have been underestimated. No day 14 peak-response samples were available, so repertoires were characterized only after the peak T cell response. A significant rise in spike-specific TCR breadth and depth was observed after two AZD1222 doses relative to day 0 and relative to MenACWY recipients.

V loses 5 bases at its end and J loses 4 bases; junction bases beyond the gene matches: 5. CDR1 SGHAT and CDR2 FQDESV were looked up in the germline V gene (reference sequence). From cysteine to phenylalanine, the CDR3 is 15 amino acids long. Here the CDR3 DNA is all that survives: 45 bases in frame from base 1. The CDR3 regions of human TCRbeta chains were analyzed by immunosequencing. In the source study's methods: Repertoire TCRs were matched against a reference library of SARS-CoV-2-specific TCRs generated with the MIRA antigen-specificity platform. Breadth meant the fraction of unique TCRs that were SARS-CoV-2-associated, whereas depth meant the fraction of total T cells that were SARS-CoV-2-associated. Using the MIRA data, every spike-specific TCR was mapped to the spike region that the TCR reacted to and assigned to either a CD4 or a CD8 class. Log10-transformed breadth and depth values were compared by one-way ANOVA with Sidak's multiple comparisons tests. Sourced from immuneACCESS, this table was stored by TCRdb with only in-frame sequences that have V and J called. A share of the clones is absent; for the studies checked, an unresolved V gene accounts for under half, and the remainder has no known explanation. V and J calls and clone size are those listed in that table; D and trimming were worked out from the DNA. Here the sample has 150,000 to 200,000 clones; 90% occur a single time. Roughly 6% of the sample belongs to the ten largest clones.

The time point label for this specimen denotes: about 28 days (+/-7) after the second vaccine dose. Because spike-specific TCR depth and breadth did not differ between the two schedules, AZD1222 recipients who got a second dose at roughly 4 weeks were pooled with those who got a second dose at roughly 12 weeks. Samples from vaccinated people were obtained from the UK trials COV001 and COV002, which included a single-blind randomized controlled phase 2/3 trial of AZD1222 (ChAdOx1 nCoV-19) in healthy adults. For TCRbeta chain sequencing, PBMC samples from trial participants were taken at day 0 and at day 28 after the second dose. As concerns this clone: Its antigen target is currently unknown. Per-base qualities were not stored, and no clone one base away is much larger.

The chain is assembled from TRBV11-1 and TRBJ2-1; 10 central bases correspond to TRBD1. The sequence derives from an adult who received the AZD1222 COVID-19 vaccine. The material sequenced was peripheral blood, taken 28 days after the second AZD1222 dose. The base sequence is TGTGCCAGCAGCCCCGGACAGGGGGGTTACAATGAGCAGTTCTTC. This gives the protein CASSPGQGGYNEQFF.